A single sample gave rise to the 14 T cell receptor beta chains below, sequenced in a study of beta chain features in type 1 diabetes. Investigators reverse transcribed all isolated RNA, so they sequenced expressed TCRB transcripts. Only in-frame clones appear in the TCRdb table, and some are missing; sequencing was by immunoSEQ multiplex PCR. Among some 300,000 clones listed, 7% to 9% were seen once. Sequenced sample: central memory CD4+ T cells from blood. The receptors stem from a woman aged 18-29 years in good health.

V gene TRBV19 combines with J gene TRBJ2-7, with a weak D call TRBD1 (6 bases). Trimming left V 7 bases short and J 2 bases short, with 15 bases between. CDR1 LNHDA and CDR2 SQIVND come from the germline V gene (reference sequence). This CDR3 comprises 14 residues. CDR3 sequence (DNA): TGTGCCAGTACCGACAGGTTTAAACCCTACGAGCAGTACTTC. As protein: CASTDRFKPYEQYF.

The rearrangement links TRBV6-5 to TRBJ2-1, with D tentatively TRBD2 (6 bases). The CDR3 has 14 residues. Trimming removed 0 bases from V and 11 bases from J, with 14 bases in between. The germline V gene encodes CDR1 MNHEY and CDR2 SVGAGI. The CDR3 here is CASSYSRDHGKQFF. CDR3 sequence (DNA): TGTGCCAGCAGTTACTCGCGGGACCATGGAAAGCAGTTCTTC.

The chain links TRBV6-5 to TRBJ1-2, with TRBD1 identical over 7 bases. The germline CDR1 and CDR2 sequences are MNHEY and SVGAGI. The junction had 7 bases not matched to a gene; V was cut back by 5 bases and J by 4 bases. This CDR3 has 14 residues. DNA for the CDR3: TGTGCCAGCAGTGCTTGGCAGGGGGGCTATGGCTACACCTTC. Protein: CASSAWQGGYGYTF.

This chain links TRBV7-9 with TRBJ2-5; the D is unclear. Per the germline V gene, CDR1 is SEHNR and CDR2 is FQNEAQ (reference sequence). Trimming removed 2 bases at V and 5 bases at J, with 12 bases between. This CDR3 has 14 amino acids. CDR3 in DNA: TGTGCCAGCAGCTTAATGTTATCGGTGGAGACCCAGTACTTC. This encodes CASSLMLSVETQYF.

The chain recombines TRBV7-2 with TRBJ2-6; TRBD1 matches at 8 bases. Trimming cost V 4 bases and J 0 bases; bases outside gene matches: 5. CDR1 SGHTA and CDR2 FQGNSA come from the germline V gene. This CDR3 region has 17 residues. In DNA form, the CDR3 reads TGTGCCAGCAGCTCCCAGGGGGCCTACTCTGGGGCCAACGTCCTGACTTTC. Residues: CASSSQGAYSGANVLTF.

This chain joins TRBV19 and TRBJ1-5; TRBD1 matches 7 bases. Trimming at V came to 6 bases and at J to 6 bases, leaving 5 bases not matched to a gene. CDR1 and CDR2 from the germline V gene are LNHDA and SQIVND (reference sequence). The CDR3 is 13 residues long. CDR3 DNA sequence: TGTGCCAGTAGCGACAGGGCAGGTCAGCCCCAGCATTTT. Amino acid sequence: CASSDRAGQPQHF.

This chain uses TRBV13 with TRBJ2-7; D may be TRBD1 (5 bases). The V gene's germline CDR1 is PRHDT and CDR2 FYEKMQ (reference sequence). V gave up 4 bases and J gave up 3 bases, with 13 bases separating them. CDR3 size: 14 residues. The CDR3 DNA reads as TGTGCCAGCAGCTCCATATGGGGCAGCTACGAGCAGTACTTC. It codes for CASSSIWGSYEQYF.

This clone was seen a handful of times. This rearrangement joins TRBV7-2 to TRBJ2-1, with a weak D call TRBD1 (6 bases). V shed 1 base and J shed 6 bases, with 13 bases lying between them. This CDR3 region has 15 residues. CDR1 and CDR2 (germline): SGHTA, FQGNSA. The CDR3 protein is CASSLGTGLLNEQFF. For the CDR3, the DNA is TGTGCCAGCAGCTTAGGAACAGGGCTGCTCAATGAGCAGTTCTTC.

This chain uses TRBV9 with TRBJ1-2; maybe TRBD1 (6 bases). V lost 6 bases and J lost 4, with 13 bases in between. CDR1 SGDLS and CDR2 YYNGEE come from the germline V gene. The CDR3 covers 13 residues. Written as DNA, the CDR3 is TGTGCCAGCAATGGGGGCCCGGGCTATGGCTACACCTTC. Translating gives CASNGGPGYGYTF.

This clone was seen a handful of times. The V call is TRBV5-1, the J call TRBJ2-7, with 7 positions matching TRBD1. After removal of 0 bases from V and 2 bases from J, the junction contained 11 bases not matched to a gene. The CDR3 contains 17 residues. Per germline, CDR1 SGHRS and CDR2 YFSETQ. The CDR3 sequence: CASSLDVIGTEAYEQYF. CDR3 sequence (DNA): TGCGCCAGCAGCTTGGACGTTATTGGGACAGAGGCCTACGAGCAGTACTTC. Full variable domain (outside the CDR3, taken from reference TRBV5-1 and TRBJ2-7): KAGVTQTPRYLIKTRGQQVTLSCSPISGHRSVSWYQQTPGQGLQFLFEYFSETQRNKGNFPGRFSGRQFSNSRSEMNVSTLELGDSALYLCASSLDVIGTEAYEQYFGPGTRLTVT.

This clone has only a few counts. The CDR3 region is CSVTFYPGQVETQYF. CDR3 sequence (DNA): TGCAGCGTTACATTCTACCCGGGGCAGGTAGAGACCCAGTACTTC. The rearrangement uses TRBV29-1 and TRBJ2-5, with D perhaps TRBD1 or TRBD2 (5 bases each). The CDR3 length is 15 residues. The ends were cut back, 5 bases at V and 4 bases at J, with 20 bases in the middle. The germline gives CDR1 SQVTM, CDR2 ANQGSEA.

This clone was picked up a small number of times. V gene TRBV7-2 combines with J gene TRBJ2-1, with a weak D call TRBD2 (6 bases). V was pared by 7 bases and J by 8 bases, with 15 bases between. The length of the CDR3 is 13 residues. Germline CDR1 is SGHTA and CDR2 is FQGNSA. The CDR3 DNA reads TGTGCCAGCACGTTTGGGACTGCCGATGAGCAGTTCTTC. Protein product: CASTFGTADEQFF.

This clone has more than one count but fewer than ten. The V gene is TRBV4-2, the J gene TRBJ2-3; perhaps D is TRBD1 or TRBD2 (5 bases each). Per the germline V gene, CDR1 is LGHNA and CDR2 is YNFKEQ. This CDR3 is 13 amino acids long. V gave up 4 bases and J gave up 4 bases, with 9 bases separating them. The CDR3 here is CASSLEGPDTQYF. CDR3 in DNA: TGTGCCAGCAGCCTAGAGGGGCCAGATACGCAGTATTTT.

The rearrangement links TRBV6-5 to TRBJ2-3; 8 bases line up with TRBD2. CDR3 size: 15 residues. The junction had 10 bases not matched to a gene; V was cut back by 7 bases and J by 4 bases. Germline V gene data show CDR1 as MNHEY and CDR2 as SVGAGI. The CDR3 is CASKRSGGASDTQYF. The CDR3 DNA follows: TGTGCCAGCAAAAGAAGCGGGGGAGCGTCAGATACGCAGTATTTT.